This is a list of T cell receptor beta chains from one sample in a study of blood T cell repertoires in COVID-19. Method: immunoSEQ multiplex PCR; TCRdb's copy keeps in-frame clones and lacks some. Here the sample spans more than 250,000 clones, more than 75% being singletons. Specimen: PBMCs or T cells enriched from blood (not recorded which). All receptors come from a woman aged 25 to 45 who had recovered from COVID-19. The CDR3 runs from the conserved cysteine through the conserved F or W. The D gene is left open where the match is weak. Size is stated for part of the rows, as once, few or many counts, or as a class when the clone is expanded.

>TRBV5-5|-|TRBJ1-2|-
CASSLMAARGGGYTF
TGTGCCAGCAGCTTGATGGCAGCACGCGGCGGGGGCTACACCTTC
>TRBV5-1|-|TRBJ2-5|-
CASSLFLQETQYF
TGCGCCAGCAGCTTGTTTCTGCAAGAGACCCAGTACTTC
>TRBV10-3|-|TRBJ1-4|-
CAISDLKDSGEKLFF
TGTGCCATCAGTGATCTTAAGGACAGCGGAGAAAAACTGTTTTTT
>TRBV5-5|-|TRBJ2-7|-
CASSLGQASSYEQYF
TGTGCCAGCAGCTTGGGACAGGCGAGCTCCTACGAGCAGTACTTC
>TRBV11-2|-|TRBJ1-5|-
CASRARFGNQPQHF
TGTGCCAGCAGGGCGAGGTTCGGCAATCAGCCCCAGCATTTT
>TRBV19|-|TRBJ2-1|TRBD1
CASAGTGTGEQFF
TGTGCCAGTGCAGGGACAGGGACCGGTGAGCAGTTCTTC
>TRBV4-1|-|TRBJ2-7|-
CASSPGTGSYEQYF
TGCGCCAGCAGTCCCGGGACTGGATCCTACGAGCAGTACTTC
>TRBV4-1|many|TRBJ1-2|-
CASSPGHGYTF
TGCGCCAGCAGCCCAGGGCATGGCTACACCTTC
>TRBV6-1|-|TRBJ2-5|-
CASSDQGLGQETQYF
TGTGCCAGCAGTGACCAGGGGTTGGGGCAAGAGACCCAGTACTTC
>TRBV29-1|-|TRBJ1-2|TRBD1
CSVGGTGDGYTF
TGCAGCGTTGGAGGGACAGGGGATGGCTACACCTTC
>TRBV6-5|-|TRBJ2-1|-
CASSTHRYNEQFF
TGTGCCAGCAGTACTCACAGGTACAATGAGCAGTTCTTC
>TRBV7-3|-|TRBJ2-2|TRBD1
CASSSRTGGVTGELFF
TGTGCCAGCAGCTCCCGGACAGGGGGCGTCACCGGGGAGCTGTTTTTT
>TRBV7-8|-|TRBJ2-7|-
CASSLVVGGWEQYF
TGTGCCAGCAGCTTAGTTGTCGGGGGTTGGGAGCAGTACTTC
>TRBV5-6|-|TRBJ2-1|-
CASSVSGLRGYEQFF
TGTGCCAGCAGCGTCTCGGGACTCCGAGGCTATGAGCAGTTCTTC
>TRBV4-2|-|TRBJ1-2|TRBD1
CASSPWTGGDYGYTF
TGTGCCAGCAGCCCCTGGACAGGGGGAGACTATGGCTACACCTTC
>TRBV19|-|TRBJ2-7|TRBD1
CASSIEDRVLDEQYF
TGTGCCAGTAGTATAGAGGACAGGGTCTTGGACGAGCAGTACTTC
>TRBV4-1|-|TRBJ2-1|-
CASSQAPGMEQFF
TGCGCCAGCAGCCAAGCCCCAGGGATGGAGCAGTTCTTC
>TRBV7-3|once|TRBJ2-1|TRBD1
CASSLPGTGFSEQFF
TGTGCCAGCAGCTTGCCCGGGACAGGGTTCTCTGAGCAGTTCTTC
>TRBV27|-|TRBJ1-2|-
CASSFSTVGGYTF
TGTGCCAGCAGTTTTTCGACAGTGGGTGGCTACACCTTC
>TRBV12-3/TRBV12-4|-|TRBJ2-7|-
CASSSGTYEQYF
TGTGCCAGCAGCTCGGGGACCTACGAGCAGTACTTC
>TRBV2|-|TRBJ1-1|TRBD1
CASSPTGVTEAFF
TGTGCCAGCAGCCCGACAGGGGTCACTGAAGCTTTCTTT
>TRBV27|-|TRBJ2-7|TRBD2
CASRSPGGSYEQYF
TGTGCCAGCAGATCCCCGGGGGGCTCCTACGAGCAGTACTTC
>TRBV5-1|-|TRBJ2-1|TRBD1
CASSQGVRFGSYNEQFF
TGCGCCAGCAGCCAGGGGGTGAGATTCGGCTCCTACAATGAGCAGTTCTTC
>TRBV19|-|TRBJ2-1|-
CASRDSSVTNEQFF
TGTGCCAGTAGGGACAGTTCCGTTACCAATGAGCAGTTCTTC
>TRBV2|-|TRBJ1-1|TRBD1
CASSVNRGGEAFF
TGTGCCAGCAGTGTTAACAGGGGGGGTGAAGCTTTCTTT
>TRBV6-6|-|TRBJ1-2|TRBD1
CASSNRDSGFVGYTF
TGTGCCAGCAGTAACCGGGACAGTGGATTTGTTGGCTACACCTTC
>TRBV7-2|once|TRBJ1-2|-
CASSLASGDNYGYTF
TGTGCCAGCAGCTTAGCGAGCGGTGACAACTATGGCTACACCTTC
>TRBV15|-|TRBJ1-6|-
CATSRVYRYNSPLHF
TGTGCCACCAGCAGAGTCTACAGGTATAATTCACCCCTCCACTTT
>TRBV9|once|TRBJ1-2|-
CASSADSKRYGYTF
TGTGCCAGCAGCGCGGACAGTAAGCGCTATGGCTACACCTTC
>TRBV7-9|-|TRBJ1-3|TRBD1
CATTAGGFGNTIYF
TGTGCCACTACGGCAGGGGGCTTCGGAAACACCATATATTTT
>TRBV15|-|TRBJ2-3|TRBD1
CATSRVPLAGGFDTQYF
TGTGCCACCAGCAGAGTCCCCTTGGCAGGGGGCTTTGATACGCAGTATTTT
>TRBV7-9|-|TRBJ1-2|-
CASSLEGMARGGYTF
TGTGCCAGCAGCTTAGAAGGGATGGCCCGAGGGGGCTACACCTTC
>TRBV10-3|-|TRBJ2-2|-
CAISEGGTERTGELFF
TGTGCCATCAGTGAGGGAGGGACAGAAAGAACCGGGGAGCTGTTTTTT
>TRBV2|-|TRBJ2-5|TRBD2
CASSGGTETQYF
TGTGCCAGCAGCGGGGGGACGGAGACCCAGTACTTC
>TRBV5-6|-|TRBJ1-6|-
CASSLVAGSNSPLHF
TGTGCCAGCAGCTTGGTCGCAGGCTCTAATTCACCCCTCCACTTT
>TRBV7-2|few|TRBJ2-5|TRBD2
CASSLAHNRRGAYQETQYF
TGTGCCAGCAGCTTAGCGCATAATCGGCGGGGGGCTTACCAAGAGACCCAGTACTTC
>TRBV5-1|few|TRBJ1-4|TRBD1
CASSSQGAGEKLFF
TGCGCCAGCAGCTCACAGGGGGCCGGCGAAAAACTGTTTTTT
>TRBV6-2/TRBV6-3|-|TRBJ1-1|TRBD1
CASSFIDRGTEAFF
TGTGCCAGCAGTTTCATCGACAGGGGCACTGAAGCTTTCTTT
>TRBV2|-|TRBJ2-5|TRBD1
CASSLDRRYQETQYF
TGTGCCAGCAGTTTGGACAGGCGCTACCAAGAGACCCAGTACTTC
>TRBV12-3/TRBV12-4|-|TRBJ1-5|-
CASPPRQPQHF
TGTGCCAGCCCCCCGCGGCAGCCCCAGCATTTT
>TRBV19|-|TRBJ1-1|TRBD1
CASTLGDSITEAFF
TGTGCCAGTACCCTAGGGGACAGCATAACTGAAGCTTTCTTT
>TRBV11-2|-|TRBJ2-5|TRBD2
CASSLRTSGGAPQYF
TGTGCCAGCAGCCTCCGGACTAGCGGGGGGGCGCCCCAGTACTTC
>TRBV28|-|TRBJ1-5|-
CASSLFGGNQPQHF
TGTGCCAGCAGTTTATTCGGGGGGAATCAGCCCCAGCATTTT
>TRBV11-3|-|TRBJ2-2|TRBD1
CASSSGTGFNGELFF
TGTGCCAGCAGCTCCGGGACAGGGTTTAACGGGGAGCTGTTTTTT
>TRBV6-5|few|TRBJ1-2|TRBD1
CASRRTGRTYGYTF
TGTGCCAGCAGGCGGACAGGGAGGACCTATGGCTACACCTTC
>TRBV27|once|TRBJ2-7|TRBD1
CASRSGQAQGSYEQYF
TGTGCCAGCAGATCGGGACAGGCTCAGGGGTCCTACGAGCAGTACTTC